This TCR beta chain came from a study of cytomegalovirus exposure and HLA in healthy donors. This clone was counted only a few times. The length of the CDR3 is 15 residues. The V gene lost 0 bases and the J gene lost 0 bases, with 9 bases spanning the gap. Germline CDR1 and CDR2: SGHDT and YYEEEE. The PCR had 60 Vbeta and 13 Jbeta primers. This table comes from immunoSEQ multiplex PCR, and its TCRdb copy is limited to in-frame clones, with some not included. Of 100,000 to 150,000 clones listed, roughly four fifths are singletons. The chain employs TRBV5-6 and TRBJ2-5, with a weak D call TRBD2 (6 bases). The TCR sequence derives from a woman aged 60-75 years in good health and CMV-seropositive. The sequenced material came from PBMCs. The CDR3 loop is CASSLGLANQETQYF. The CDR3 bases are TGTGCCAGCAGCTTGGGGCTAGCGAACCAAGAGACCCAGTACTTC.